The next 14 T cell receptor beta chains were all read from a single sample in a study of cytomegalovirus exposure and HLA in healthy donors. The PCR employed 60 Vbeta primers together with 13 Jbeta primers. Profiling relied on immunoSEQ multiplex PCR, and the TCRdb table lists in-frame clones only, not all of them. The data contain over 100,000 clones, about 8.5% of them singletons. Sequenced material: PBMCs. The receptor set was obtained from a man aged 40-49 years in good health and CMV-seronegative.

A few counts support this clone. The chain combines TRBV2 with TRBJ1-3; no clear D gene. The V end lost 10 bases, the J end lost 3 bases, and 16 bases lay between the germline ends. Germline CDR1 SNHLY, CDR2 FYNNEI. There are 14 residues in the CDR3. The CDR3 sequence is CAIPRSFSGNTIYF. The DNA of the CDR3 is TGTGCCATCCCTCGGAGTTTCAGTGGAAACACCATATATTTT.

The chain has TRBV10-3 and TRBJ2-2; TRBD2 matches 13 bases. Germline V gene sequence: CDR1 ENHRY, CDR2 SYGVKD. The V segment lost 3 bases and the J segment 7 bases; nucleotides outside the gene matches: 8. This CDR3 has 17 residues. The DNA for the CDR3 is TGTGCCATCAGTGATTTGGGACTAGCGGGGATTGTCGGGGAGCTGTTTTTT. This encodes CAISDLGLAGIVGELFF.

J is TRBJ1-1 and V is TRBV4-3, with D possibly matching TRBD1 (5 bases). CDR3 length equals 13 residues. The germline V and J ends were trimmed by 2 bases and 4 bases, with 8 bases remaining between them. The germline gives CDR1 LGHNA, CDR2 YSLEER. This CDR3 is CASSQSTGTEAFF. CDR3 sequence (DNA): TGCGCCAGCAGCCAATCCACAGGCACTGAAGCTTTCTTT.

The gene calls are TRBV9 and TRBJ2-3; TRBD2 agrees at 8 bases. Germline trimming cut 3 bases from V and 5 bases from J; bases unmatched to any gene: 5. The CDR3 runs to 14 residues. Germline V gene lookup returns CDR1 SGDLS and CDR2 YYNGEE. CDR3 nucleotide sequence: TGTGCCAGCAGCGACGGGGGGGCCGTAGATACGCAGTATTTT. Residues: CASSDGGAVDTQYF.

In this sample, this clone turned up a few times. This chain connects TRBV7-3 to TRBJ1-1; 8 bases align to TRBD1. This CDR3 has 13 residues. In germline, CDR1 is SGHTA, CDR2 FQGTGA. V lost 5 bases to trimming and J lost 4 bases; unmatched junction nucleotides: 3. The DNA for the CDR3 is TGTGCCAGCAGCAACGACAGGGGCACTGAAGCTTTCTTT. This codes for CASSNDRGTEAFF.

This clone was counted between two and nine times. The chain links TRBV5-4 to TRBJ1-4, with 11 bases fitting TRBD1. The CDR3 totals 14 residues. Germline V gene lookup returns CDR1 SGHNT and CDR2 YYREEE (reference sequence). V trimming: 4 bases; J trimming: 6 bases; junction bases outside the gene matches: 2. The CDR3 loop reads CASSRDRGDEKLFF. CDR3 nucleotide sequence: TGTGCCAGCAGCAGGGACAGGGGGGATGAAAAACTGTTTTTT.

This clone was seen a few times. The CDR3 is CASSQALPGQGAAYEQYF. The CDR3 coding sequence is TGTGCCAGCAGCCAGGCGCTTCCGGGGCAGGGGGCCGCCTACGAGCAGTACTTC. This rearrangement joins TRBV4-2 to TRBJ2-7, with 8 positions matching TRBD1. Germline CDR1 and CDR2: LGHNA and YNFKEQ. The ends lost 3 bases at V and 2 bases at J; junction bases unmatched: 15. The CDR3 totals 18 residues.

This clone rates as medium-sized. The gene calls are TRBV7-9 and TRBJ1-1, with D unclear. CDR3 size: 15 residues. V dropped 4 bases and J dropped 0 bases, with 12 bases sitting between them. Germline V gene data show CDR1 as SEHNR and CDR2 as FQNEAQ (reference sequence). CDR3 in amino acids: CASSSTRGMNTEAFF. The DNA for the CDR3 is TGTGCCAGCAGCTCGACCCGGGGTATGAACACTGAAGCTTTCTTT.

The J gene is TRBJ1-5, the V gene TRBV19; a weak D match, TRBD1 (6 bases). The germline V and J ends were trimmed by 6 bases and 2 bases, with 14 bases remaining between them. Germline assignment: CDR1 LNHDA and CDR2 SQIVND (reference sequence). The CDR3 is made up of 15 amino acids. The CDR3 nucleotides are TGTGCCAGTAGGGGGCAGTGGACAGGCAATCAGCCCCAGCATTTT. It yields the protein CASRGQWTGNQPQHF.

The chain is built from TRBV5-1 and TRBJ2-1; 8 bases are a match to TRBD2. V lost 4 bases to trimming and J lost 2 bases; unmatched junction nucleotides: 11. This CDR3 region has 17 residues. Germline CDR1 SGHRS, CDR2 YFSETQ. The CDR3 DNA sequence: TGCGCCAGCAGCCGGGGGAGCGGGGGAGCCCCCTACAATGAGCAGTTCTTC. Amino acid sequence: CASSRGSGGAPYNEQFF.

For this clone: Other DNA sequences in the sample encode the same CDR3. The rearrangement uses TRBV5-1 and TRBJ2-7; 8 bases agree with TRBD1. Trimming at V came to 2 bases and at J to 6 bases, leaving 7 bases not matched to a gene. Germline lookup yields CDR1 SGHRS and CDR2 YFSETQ. The CDR3 is 14 residues long. This CDR3 reads CASSFGPGGVEQYF. DNA for the CDR3: TGCGCCAGCAGCTTCGGTCCAGGGGGCGTCGAGCAGTACTTC.

The J gene is TRBJ1-1, the V gene TRBV5-5, with unresolved D. This CDR3 is 12 amino acids long. The V end lost 3 bases, the J end lost 8 bases, and 11 bases lay between the germline ends. From germline, CDR1 is SGHKS and CDR2 YYEKEE (reference sequence). The CDR3 DNA reads as TGTGCCAGCAGCTCTGGTCTTCAGGAAGCTTTCTTT. It translates to CASSSGLQEAFF.

This clone was counted only a few times. The V and J genes are TRBV7-9 and TRBJ2-7; 7 positions match TRBD1. Germline-derived CDR1 and CDR2 are SEHNR and FQNEAQ (reference sequence). CDR3 length: 16 amino acids. V dropped 5 bases and J dropped 0; count of bases not matched to a gene: 10. CDR3 DNA sequence: TGTGCCAGCAGCCCTAAACAGGGGTCGAGCTCCTACGAGCAGTACTTC. Protein sequence: CASSPKQGSSSYEQYF. Full variable domain (rest looked up from reference TRBV7-9 and TRBJ2-7): DTGVSQNPRHKITKRGQNVTFRCDPISEHNRLYWYRQTLGQGPEFLTYFQNEAQLEKSRLLSDRFSAERPKGSFSTLEIQRTEQGDSAMYLCASSPKQGSSSYEQYFGPGTRLTVT.

The chain has TRBV5-8 and TRBJ1-5; TRBD1 agrees at 7 bases. Germline values: CDR1 SGHTS, CDR2 YDEGEE. With 4 bases clipped from V and 2 bases from J, the junction kept 12 bases outside the gene matches. The CDR3 is 17 residues long. CDR3 bases: TGTGCCAGCAGCCTTTGGGGCCAGCAGGGGGGCAATCAGCCCCAGCATTTT. The encoded protein is CASSLWGQQGGNQPQHF.